The entry that follows covers one TCR beta chain sequence. The assay was immunoSEQ multiplex PCR, and TCRdb's table has in-frame clones only and misses some. The table has 250,000 to 400,000 clones, 88% seen once. This sample is part of a study of cytomegalovirus exposure and HLA in healthy donors. Germline loops: CDR1 SNHLY, CDR2 FYNNEI. The CDR3 length is 16 residues. V lost 7 bases and J lost 2, with 17 bases in between. The clonotype originates from a man younger than 45 in good health and CMV-seronegative. Sequences were obtained from PBMCs. The V call is TRBV2, the J call TRBJ2-2; TRBD2 might be the D (7 bases). The CDR3 sequence: CASNLRGGRNTGELFF. Written as DNA, the CDR3 is TGTGCCAGCAATTTGCGCGGGGGCCGTAACACCGGGGAGCTGTTTTTT.